This TCR beta chain was found in a study of control samples from healthy donors and cancer patients. The CDR3 sequence is 13 residues long. The germline V and J ends were trimmed by 1 base and 3 bases, with 7 bases remaining between them. In germline, CDR1 is SGHVS, CDR2 FQNEAQ. Profiled with immunoSEQ multiplex PCR; TCRdb holds only in-frame clones, not every one. The repertoire has about 58,000 clones, roughly 86% of them found once; the top ten carry roughly 13%. Sequencing was carried out using PBMCs. This receptor was identified in a woman aged 60-75 years with lung cancer. This chain joins TRBV7-8 and TRBJ2-7, with D unclear. The CDR3 sequence: CASSLDMGYEQYF. In nucleotides, the CDR3 is TGTGCCAGCAGCTTAGATATGGGCTACGAGCAGTACTTC.